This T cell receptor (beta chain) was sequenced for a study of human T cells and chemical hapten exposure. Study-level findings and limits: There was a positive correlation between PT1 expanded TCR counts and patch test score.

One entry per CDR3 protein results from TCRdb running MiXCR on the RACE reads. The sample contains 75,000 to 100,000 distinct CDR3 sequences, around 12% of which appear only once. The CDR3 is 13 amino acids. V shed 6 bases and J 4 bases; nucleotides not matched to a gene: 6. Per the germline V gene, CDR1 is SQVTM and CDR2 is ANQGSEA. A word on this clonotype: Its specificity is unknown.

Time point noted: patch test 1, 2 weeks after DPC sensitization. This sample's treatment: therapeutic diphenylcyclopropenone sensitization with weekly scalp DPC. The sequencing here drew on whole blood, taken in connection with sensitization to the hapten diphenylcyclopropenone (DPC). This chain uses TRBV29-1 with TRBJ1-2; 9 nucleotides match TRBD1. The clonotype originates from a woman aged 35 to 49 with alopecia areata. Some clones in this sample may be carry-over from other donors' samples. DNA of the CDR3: TGCAGCGTGGAACAGGGGGCGACCTATGGCTACACCTTC. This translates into CSVEQGATYGYTF.